Reported below is one T cell receptor beta chain. Trimming cost V 3 bases and J 4 bases; bases outside gene matches: 4. This CDR3 spans 14 amino acids. Germline assignment: CDR1 SEHNR and CDR2 FQNEAQ (reference sequence). These data belong to a study of shared T cell receptors in the human thymus. TCRdb's table, derived via immunoSEQ multiplex PCR, lists solely in-frame clones and lacks some. The repertoire includes 640,000 or so clones, roughly 86% of them detected once, and roughly 0.0094% sits in the top ten. The sample was also linked to a second study, of human thymus T cells. From that second work: Thymus was obtained from resections taken during corrective heart surgery. Highly overlapping thymic repertoires among unrelated individuals were reported in related research.

The receptor comes from a boy in the first two years of life with a congenital heart defect. The sequenced material came from thymocytes. This sequence joins TRBV7-9 and TRBJ2-7; 9 bases align to TRBD1. DNA of the CDR3: TGTGCCAGCAGCTTTGAACAGGGGGCTTACGAGCAGTACTTC. Amino acid sequence: CASSFEQGAYEQYF.